These T cell receptor beta chains were read from a single sample in a study of blood T cells in healthy people across ages. TCRdb processed the 5' RACE reads anew with MiXCR; each CDR3 protein has one entry. The data show hundreds of thousands of distinct CDR3 sequences, about 25% seen once. Sequenced: blood. Receptors were obtained from a woman aged 70-85 years in good health. Each CDR3 is given with its conserved first and last residue. Each record gives: D gene, J gene, V gene, clone size, CDR3 protein, CDR3 DNA. A D gene is named only where the DNA matches it firmly. The size entry is marked missing in some rows and otherwise reads once, few, many or a size class.

D gene: -; J gene: TRBJ1-6; V gene: TRBV6-6; clone size: -; CDR3 protein: CAGKIQGGSPLHF; CDR3 DNA: TGTGCCGGCAAGATCCAAGGGGGTTCACCCCTCCACTTT
D gene: -; J gene: TRBJ2-7; V gene: TRBV29-1; clone size: -; CDR3 protein: CSVEDSSYEQYF; CDR3 DNA: TGCAGCGTTGAGGACAGTTCCTACGAGCAGTACTTC
D gene: -; J gene: TRBJ2-5; V gene: TRBV7-9; clone size: many; CDR3 protein: CASSSTISGRTTQYF; CDR3 DNA: TGTGCCAGCAGCTCCACGATCTCCGGGAGAACGACCCAGTACTTC
D gene: -; J gene: TRBJ1-2; V gene: TRBV6-5; clone size: -; CDR3 protein: CASSYVGPDYGYTF; CDR3 DNA: TGTGCCAGCAGTTACGTAGGGCCAGACTATGGCTACACCTTC
D gene: TRBD2; J gene: TRBJ2-7; V gene: TRBV28; clone size: -; CDR3 protein: CASSFRTSEREQYF; CDR3 DNA: TGTGCCAGCAGTTTTCGAACTAGCGAGCGCGAGCAGTACTTC
D gene: -; J gene: TRBJ1-6; V gene: TRBV6-2/TRBV6-3; clone size: few; CDR3 protein: CASSYSGRPSSYNSPLHF; CDR3 DNA: TGTGCCAGCAGTTACAGTGGACGGCCGAGCTCCTATAATTCACCCCTCCACTTT
D gene: -; J gene: TRBJ2-6; V gene: TRBV7-6; clone size: few; CDR3 protein: CASSPGVYSWREANVLTF; CDR3 DNA: TGTGCCAGCAGCCCCGGGGTTTACAGCTGGAGGGAGGCCAACGTCCTGACTTTC
D gene: -; J gene: TRBJ2-3; V gene: TRBV29-1; clone size: -; CDR3 protein: CSVDVRDF; CDR3 DNA: TGCAGCGTTGACGTTCGTGATTTT
D gene: -; J gene: TRBJ1-1; V gene: TRBV7-9; clone size: many; CDR3 protein: CASSSDRPNTEAFF; CDR3 DNA: TGTGCCAGCAGCTCCGACCGACCGAACACTGAAGCTTTCTTT
D gene: TRBD2; J gene: TRBJ2-7; V gene: TRBV18; clone size: -; CDR3 protein: CASSPPTSVQGGQSF; CDR3 DNA: TGTGCCAGCTCACCACCGACTAGCGTCCAGGGCGGGCAGTCCTTC
D gene: TRBD2; J gene: TRBJ2-5; V gene: TRBV12-3/TRBV12-4; clone size: -; CDR3 protein: CASNTWGSGETQYF; CDR3 DNA: TGTGCCAGCAATACCTGGGGTAGCGGGGAGACCCAGTACTTC
D gene: TRBD1; J gene: TRBJ1-4; V gene: TRBV29-1; clone size: many; CDR3 protein: CSVLQGFRGATNEKLFF; CDR3 DNA: TGCAGCGTTCTACAGGGGTTTCGTGGTGCAACTAATGAAAAACTGTTTTTT
D gene: -; J gene: TRBJ2-7; V gene: TRBV7-8; clone size: -; CDR3 protein: CASSLEQLDHEQYF; CDR3 DNA: TGTGCCAGCAGCTTAGAACAGCTGGACCACGAGCAGTACTTC
D gene: TRBD1; J gene: TRBJ2-7; V gene: TRBV3-1; clone size: few; CDR3 protein: CASSQVTWDRGHEQYF; CDR3 DNA: TGTGCCAGCAGCCAAGTTACTTGGGACAGGGGCCACGAGCAGTACTTC
D gene: -; J gene: TRBJ1-1; V gene: TRBV4-2; clone size: -; CDR3 protein: CASSMNPTDRSGAFF; CDR3 DNA: TGTGCCAGCAGCATGAACCCTACTGACAGAAGCGGCGCTTTCTTT
D gene: TRBD2; J gene: TRBJ2-5; V gene: TRBV12-3/TRBV12-4; clone size: few; CDR3 protein: CASSLLSSGVRRETQYF; CDR3 DNA: TGTGCCAGCAGTTTATTGTCTAGCGGGGTGAGGAGGGAGACCCAGTACTTC
D gene: -; J gene: TRBJ1-5; V gene: TRBV28; clone size: few; CDR3 protein: CASRPGRNNQPQHF; CDR3 DNA: TGTGCCAGCAGGCCGGGACGCAACAATCAGCCCCAGCATTTT
D gene: TRBD2; J gene: TRBJ2-3; V gene: TRBV6-2/TRBV6-3; clone size: few; CDR3 protein: CASRHRPGTTRTDTQYF; CDR3 DNA: TGTGCCAGCAGACACAGACCCGGGACTACACGCACAGATACGCAGTATTTT
D gene: -; J gene: TRBJ2-1; V gene: TRBV7-2; clone size: -; CDR3 protein: CASSLLTRRVAVEQFF; CDR3 DNA: TGTGCCAGCAGCTTACTCACCCGAAGGGTCGCTGTTGAGCAGTTCTTC
D gene: -; J gene: TRBJ2-7; V gene: TRBV2; clone size: few; CDR3 protein: CASSVGRGQSYEQYF; CDR3 DNA: TGTGCCAGCAGTGTAGGTCGCGGACAGAGCTACGAGCAGTACTTC
D gene: TRBD2; J gene: TRBJ2-1; V gene: TRBV6-1; clone size: few; CDR3 protein: CASYGRGSYNEQFF; CDR3 DNA: TGTGCCAGCTATGGGCGGGGGTCCTACAATGAGCAGTTCTTC
D gene: -; J gene: TRBJ1-1; V gene: TRBV20-1; clone size: -; CDR3 protein: CSARPSGLWNTEAFF; CDR3 DNA: TGCAGTGCTAGGCCTTCAGGGCTGTGGAACACTGAAGCTTTCTTT
D gene: TRBD2; J gene: TRBJ2-7; V gene: TRBV29-1; clone size: few; CDR3 protein: CSATAGVGEQYF; CDR3 DNA: TGCAGCGCTACGGCGGGAGTAGGCGAGCAGTACTTC
D gene: -; J gene: TRBJ2-1; V gene: TRBV9; clone size: -; CDR3 protein: CASSLDSVAAYNEQFF; CDR3 DNA: TGTGCCAGCAGCCTAGATTCGGTAGCGGCCTACAATGAGCAGTTCTTC
D gene: TRBD1; J gene: TRBJ1-4; V gene: TRBV11-2; clone size: many; CDR3 protein: CASSHSTGTGAEKLFF; CDR3 DNA: TGTGCCAGCAGCCACAGCACCGGGACAGGGGCGGAAAAACTGTTTTTT
D gene: -; J gene: TRBJ1-4; V gene: TRBV5-1; clone size: -; CDR3 protein: CASSLSSGTEKLFF; CDR3 DNA: TGCGCCAGCAGCTTATCTTCGGGGACTGAAAAACTGTTTTTT
D gene: -; J gene: TRBJ2-7; V gene: TRBV5-1; clone size: few; CDR3 protein: CASSSETDSLSYEQYF; CDR3 DNA: TGCGCCAGCAGCTCAGAGACCGACAGTTTGAGCTACGAGCAGTACTTC
D gene: -; J gene: TRBJ2-1; V gene: TRBV18; clone size: few; CDR3 protein: CTSSPVNEQFF; CDR3 DNA: TGTACCAGCTCACCAGTAAATGAGCAGTTCTTC
D gene: -; J gene: TRBJ2-5; V gene: TRBV2; clone size: -; CDR3 protein: CASRKTETQYF; CDR3 DNA: TGTGCCAGCCGAAAGACGGAGACCCAGTACTTC
D gene: TRBD2; J gene: TRBJ2-7; V gene: TRBV20-1; clone size: few; CDR3 protein: CSAGPLAGGPYEQYF; CDR3 DNA: TGCAGTGCTGGTCCCCTAGCGGGAGGTCCCTACGAGCAGTACTTC
D gene: -; J gene: TRBJ2-4; V gene: TRBV28; clone size: -; CDR3 protein: CASRQAVGGGVVKNIQYF; CDR3 DNA: TGTGCCAGCAGACAAGCGGTTGGGGGCGGCGTGGTCAAAAACATTCAGTACTTC
D gene: -; J gene: TRBJ2-7; V gene: TRBV28; clone size: -; CDR3 protein: CASSPDRSYYEQYF; CDR3 DNA: TGTGCCAGCAGTCCGGACAGAAGCTACTACGAGCAGTACTTC
D gene: -; J gene: TRBJ2-7; V gene: TRBV7-2; clone size: few; CDR3 protein: CASSFPGQTYEQYF; CDR3 DNA: TGTGCCAGCAGCTTTCCGGGCCAAACCTACGAGCAGTACTTC
D gene: -; J gene: TRBJ2-3; V gene: TRBV4-1; clone size: few; CDR3 protein: CASSLAKTDTQYF; CDR3 DNA: TGCGCCAGCAGCCTAGCTAAGACAGATACGCAGTATTTT
D gene: -; J gene: TRBJ2-3; V gene: TRBV28; clone size: once; CDR3 protein: CASSSPDTQYF; CDR3 DNA: TGTGCCAGCAGCAGCCCAGATACGCAGTATTTT
D gene: TRBD1; J gene: TRBJ1-1; V gene: TRBV6-6; clone size: -; CDR3 protein: CASSSSGQVDTEAFF; CDR3 DNA: TGTGCCAGCAGTTCCTCGGGACAGGTTGACACTGAAGCTTTCTTT
D gene: -; J gene: TRBJ2-3; V gene: TRBV12-3/TRBV12-4; clone size: -; CDR3 protein: CASSLVQSTDAQYF; CDR3 DNA: TGTGCCAGCAGTTTAGTACAGAGCACAGATGCGCAGTATTTT
D gene: -; J gene: TRBJ2-5; V gene: TRBV28; clone size: few; CDR3 protein: CASRLLAAGHQETQYF; CDR3 DNA: TGTGCCAGCAGATTGCTCGCAGCGGGTCACCAAGAGACCCAGTACTTC
D gene: -; J gene: TRBJ2-7; V gene: TRBV5-1; clone size: many; CDR3 protein: CASSPLGTEHYEQYF; CDR3 DNA: TGCGCCAGCAGCCCGCTGGGGACGGAACACTACGAGCAGTACTTC
D gene: -; J gene: TRBJ1-2; V gene: TRBV19; clone size: few; CDR3 protein: CASSPDVGGYTF; CDR3 DNA: TGTGCCAGTAGTCCCGACGTGGGCGGCTACACCTTC
D gene: -; J gene: TRBJ1-1; V gene: TRBV12-3/TRBV12-4; clone size: once; CDR3 protein: CASSFEQRGAAFF; CDR3 DNA: TGTGCCAGCAGTTTTGAGCAAAGAGGAGCAGCTTTCTTT
D gene: -; J gene: TRBJ1-1; V gene: TRBV7-9; clone size: many; CDR3 protein: CASSTGVTEAFF; CDR3 DNA: TGTGCCAGCAGCACCGGGGTCACTGAAGCTTTCTTT
D gene: -; J gene: TRBJ2-2; V gene: TRBV2; clone size: few; CDR3 protein: CASSERTPNTGELFF; CDR3 DNA: TGTGCCAGCAGTGAGCGGACACCGAACACCGGGGAGCTGTTTTTT
D gene: TRBD2; J gene: TRBJ2-5; V gene: TRBV6-6; clone size: few; CDR3 protein: CASSYQTSGSAETQYF; CDR3 DNA: TGTGCCAGCAGTTACCAGACCAGCGGGAGTGCAGAGACCCAGTACTTC
D gene: TRBD1; J gene: TRBJ1-2; V gene: TRBV7-9; clone size: -; CDR3 protein: CASSLVAGGVLNYGYTF; CDR3 DNA: TGTGCCAGCAGCTTAGTGGCAGGGGGCGTTCTAAACTATGGCTACACCTTC
D gene: TRBD2; J gene: TRBJ2-7; V gene: TRBV6-2/TRBV6-3; clone size: few; CDR3 protein: CASSYAGLYEQYF; CDR3 DNA: TGTGCCAGCAGTTATGCGGGACTATACGAGCAGTACTTC
D gene: TRBD1; J gene: TRBJ1-2; V gene: TRBV6-5; clone size: -; CDR3 protein: CASSSLGQGTLHGLTF; CDR3 DNA: TGTGCCAGCAGTTCCCTGGGACAGGGGACCCTTCACGGACTCACCTTC
D gene: -; J gene: TRBJ2-3; V gene: TRBV6-1; clone size: -; CDR3 protein: CASSASGGHTDTQYF; CDR3 DNA: TGTGCCAGCAGTGCCTCGGGGGGACACACAGATACGCAGTATTTT
D gene: TRBD2; J gene: TRBJ2-1; V gene: TRBV28; clone size: -; CDR3 protein: CASSLGVRGLGAFF; CDR3 DNA: TGTGCCAGCAGTTTAGGGGTTAGGGGACTAGGGGCGTTCTTC
D gene: -; J gene: TRBJ1-2; V gene: TRBV3-1; clone size: -; CDR3 protein: CASSQGIEGYTF; CDR3 DNA: TGTGCCAGCAGCCAGGGGATTGAAGGCTACACCTTC
D gene: -; J gene: TRBJ2-1; V gene: TRBV29-1; clone size: -; CDR3 protein: CSVAQGYNEQFF; CDR3 DNA: TGCAGCGTTGCACAGGGTTACAATGAGCAGTTCTTC